A single sample gave rise to the 6 T cell receptor beta chains below, sequenced in a study of T-cell reconstitution after alpha-beta-depleted transplantation in children. For TCRbeta, the library was prepared with unique molecular identifiers. Using its own MiXCR run on the PCR reads, TCRdb lists one record per CDR3 protein. The data show about 590,000 distinct CDR3 sequences, 13% seen once. The sequences come from PBMCs, mostly from graft donor cells, collected 360 days after TCRalphabeta/CD19-depleted stem cell transplant. Every receptor here comes from a male patient younger than 18 who had a stem cell transplant for acute myeloid leukemia, so the T cells may come from the graft donor.

This clonotype was seen a handful of times. The chain has TRBV29-1 and TRBJ2-7; TRBD2 is a possible D gene (6 bases). The ends were cut back, 5 bases at V and 1 base at J, with 12 bases in the middle. The CDR3 consists of 13 residues. Germline V gene sequence: CDR1 SQVTM, CDR2 ANQGSEA. CDR3 DNA sequence: TGCAGCGTTAGCGGGCGCGTATCCTACGAGCAGTACTTC. This sequence encodes CSVSGRVSYEQYF.

Ten or more counts support this clonotype. The chain has TRBV15 and TRBJ2-5; perhaps TRBD2 as D (5 bases). The CDR3 loop spans 16 amino acids. V was pared by 0 bases and J by 5 bases, with 16 bases between. Germline loops: CDR1 LNHNV, CDR2 YYDKDF (reference sequence). DNA for the CDR3: TGTGCCACCAGCAGAGATGCCCCGGGATTAGGGGAGACCCAGTACTTC. This sequence encodes CATSRDAPGLGETQYF.

This chain uses TRBV6-2 or TRBV6-3 with TRBJ2-1, with 8 bases aligning to TRBD2. CDR3 length: 14 residues. The V and J ends lost 6 bases and 8 bases, in that order; junction bases with no gene match: 9. Germline-derived CDR1 and CDR2 are MNHEY and SVGEGT. CDR3 region: CASRTSGSPDEQFF. As DNA, the CDR3 is TGTGCCAGCAGAACTAGCGGAAGCCCTGATGAGCAGTTCTTC.

This clonotype was seen more than once but under ten times. The CDR3: CASSQGTPGLAASQYF. DNA of the CDR3: TGCGCCAGCAGCCAAGGGACGCCGGGACTAGCGGCTTCCCAGTACTTC. The chain combines TRBV4-3 with TRBJ2-5, with 11 bases aligning to TRBD2. The CDR3 runs to 16 residues. The germline gives CDR1 LGHNA, CDR2 YSLEER. With V trimmed by 1 base and J by 9 bases, 10 bases remained unmatched.

The rearrangement links TRBV9 to TRBJ1-3; D may be TRBD1 (5 bases). Trimming removed 2 bases at V and 0 bases at J, with 18 bases between. The CDR3 spans 18 residues. Germline CDR1 and CDR2: SGDLS and YYNGEE. The CDR3 nucleotides read TGTGCCAGCAGCGTGGGGTACCCCAGGGATCTCTCTGGAAACACCATATATTTT. Protein sequence: CASSVGYPRDLSGNTIYF. The whole variable domain, remainder taken from reference TRBV9 and TRBJ1-3, is DSGVTQTPKHLITATGQRVTLRCSPRSGDLSVYWYQQSLDQGLQFLIQYYNGEERAKGNILERFSAQQFPDLHSELNLSSLELGDSALYFCASSVGYPRDLSGNTIYFGEGSWLTVV.

This chain joins TRBV28 and TRBJ1-2, with 7 bases aligning to TRBD1. The CDR3 length is 16 residues. CDR1 MDHEN and CDR2 SYDVKM come from the germline V gene. V was pared by 5 bases and J by 1 base, with 10 bases of the junction left unmatched. The CDR3 nucleotides read TGTGCCAGCAGTCTACGAGGGGGCGGATATAACTATGGCTACACCTTC. Translation gives CASSLRGGGYNYGYTF.